One and the same sample provided the 22 T cell receptor beta chains below, sequenced in a study of shared clonotypes between healthy human individuals. The naive CD8 subset, CD45RO-negative cells positively selected for CCR7, excluded terminally differentiated effector memory CD45RA+ cells. Clones were read by immunoSEQ multiplex PCR, and TCRdb kept only the in-frame ones, dropping some. The sample consists of about 580,000 clones, roughly 98% of them appearing once. Sequenced material: naive CD8+ T cells sorted from blood. These receptors originate from a man aged 25-40 years in good health.

The chain recombines TRBV15 with TRBJ2-7; D assignment may be TRBD1 or TRBD2 (5 bases each). The germline CDR1 and CDR2 sequences are LNHNV and YYDKDF (reference sequence). V was clipped by 3 bases and J by 2 bases, with 14 bases between them. The CDR3 extends over 15 amino acids. The CDR3 protein is CATSRGDPIAYEQYF. CDR3 nucleotides: TGTGCCACCAGCAGGGGGGATCCGATCGCCTACGAGCAGTACTTC.

This sequence joins TRBV7-9 and TRBJ2-7; unclear D gene. With 5 bases removed from V and 5 bases from J, the gap between germline ends came to 22 bases. The germline V gene has CDR1 SEHNR and CDR2 FQNEAQ (reference sequence). This CDR3 comprises 16 residues. The CDR3, as DNA: TGTGCCAGCAGCCTATACCTTGGGATAGCCGTCAACGAGCAGTACTTC. Translation gives CASSLYLGIAVNEQYF.

This clone occurred once. The chain joins TRBV7-9 to TRBJ2-7, with TRBD2 matching over 8 bases. CDR1 is SEHNR, CDR2 FQNEAQ, per germline (reference sequence). The V and J ends lost 2 bases and 0 bases, in that order; junction bases with no gene match: 9. The CDR3 is 17 residues long. CDR3 loop: CASSLNRAGASSYEQYF. CDR3 DNA: TGTGCCAGCAGCTTAAACCGAGCGGGAGCAAGCTCCTACGAGCAGTACTTC.

This clone was detected once. The CDR3 DNA reads as TGCGCCAGCAGCCAAGATGGAGGTCTACACAATGAGCAGTTCTTC. Protein: CASSQDGGLHNEQFF. J is TRBJ2-1 and V is TRBV4-3, with D tentatively TRBD2 (5 bases). Germline V gene data show CDR1 as LGHNA and CDR2 as YSLEER. Deletions cut 0 bases from V and 5 bases from J, with 11 bases between. The CDR3 is 15 residues long.

The V call is TRBV7-9, the J call TRBJ2-1, with 8 bases matching TRBD1. The CDR3 has 16 amino acids. The germline V gene encodes CDR1 SEHNR and CDR2 FQNEAQ (reference sequence). The V gene end was trimmed by 5 bases and the J gene end by 8 bases; junction bases not matched to a gene: 14. CDR3 residues: CASSDAGQGRRHEQFF. The CDR3, as DNA: TGTGCCAGCAGCGATGCAGGACAGGGAAGACGGCATGAGCAGTTCTTC.

The gene calls are TRBV29-1 and TRBJ2-1, with 10 bases fitting TRBD2. CDR3 size: 16 residues. Per germline, CDR1 SQVTM and CDR2 ANQGSEA. Germline trimming cut 4 bases from V and 3 bases from J; bases unmatched to any gene: 9. The CDR3 sequence is CSVALASGSNYNEQFF. The CDR3, as DNA: TGCAGCGTTGCCCTGGCTAGCGGGAGTAACTACAATGAGCAGTTCTTC.

The chain is built from TRBV28 and TRBJ1-5; D possibly corresponds to TRBD1 (6 bases). In germline, CDR1 is MDHEN, CDR2 SYDVKM. The V and J ends lost 3 bases and 3 bases respectively, with 12 bases between them. This CDR3 has 15 residues. CDR3 DNA: TGTGCCAGCAGTTTCGCCGGACAGTTCAATCAGCCCCAGCATTTT. Amino acid sequence: CASSFAGQFNQPQHF.

The gene calls are TRBV7-9 and TRBJ2-2; the match to TRBD2 covers 9 bases. The V and J ends lost 5 bases and 7 bases, in that order; junction bases with no gene match: 8. CDR1 is SEHNR, CDR2 FQNEAQ, per germline (reference sequence). CDR3 length: 15 amino acids. CDR3 protein: CASSMSGRFDGELFF. CDR3 bases: TGTGCCAGCAGCATGAGCGGGAGGTTCGACGGGGAGCTGTTTTTT. The whole variable domain, remainder taken from reference TRBV7-9 and TRBJ2-2, is DTGVSQNPRHKITKRGQNVTFRCDPISEHNRLYWYRQTLGQGPEFLTYFQNEAQLEKSRLLSDRFSAERPKGSFSTLEIQRTEQGDSAMYLCASSMSGRFDGELFFGEGSRLTVL.

The genes are TRBV7-2 and TRBJ2-7, with TRBD2 matching over 9 bases. This CDR3 region has 15 residues. V lost 4 bases to trimming and J lost 4 bases; unmatched junction nucleotides: 8. Germline lookup yields CDR1 SGHTA and CDR2 FQGNSA. The CDR3 DNA sequence: TGTGCCAGCAGCTCACTGGCGACTAGCGGATACGAGCAGTACTTC. This encodes CASSSLATSGYEQYF.

This chain links TRBV6-5 with TRBJ1-2; D unclear. The V gene's germline CDR1 is MNHEY and CDR2 SVGAGI. The V and J ends lost 2 bases and 0 bases respectively, with 7 bases between them. The CDR3 loop spans 14 amino acids. CDR3 coding DNA: TGTGCCAGCAGTTACGGTTCTACTAACTATGGCTACACCTTC. It encodes CASSYGSTNYGYTF.

A single count supports this clone. The chain carries TRBV5-1 and TRBJ2-3; TRBD2 matches at 13 bases. The trim removed 4 bases at V and 5 bases at J, leaving 7 bases unmatched. Germline V gene data show CDR1 as SGHRS and CDR2 as YFSETQ. CDR3 size: 16 residues. CDR3 sequence: CASSDGLAGAVDTQYF. CDR3 nucleotide sequence: TGCGCCAGCAGCGACGGACTAGCGGGAGCGGTAGATACGCAGTATTTT.

The chain employs TRBV13 and TRBJ1-1, with D possibly matching TRBD1 (5 bases). Germline CDR1 reads PRHDT; CDR2 reads FYEKMQ (reference sequence). V lost 0 bases and J 6 bases, leaving 8 bases between the germline ends. CDR3 length: 13 residues. The CDR3 DNA reads TGTGCCAGCAGCTTAGGCGGGACCGCTGAAGCTTTCTTT. It translates to CASSLGGTAEAFF.

The chain couples TRBV4-1 to TRBJ1-2; D is unresolved. The CDR3 is 15 residues long. The V end lost 3 bases, the J end lost 5 bases, and 16 bases lay between the germline ends. From germline, CDR1 is MGHRA and CDR2 YSYEKL. CDR3 loop: CASSHGGSESYGYTF. Written as DNA, the CDR3 is TGCGCCAGCAGCCACGGAGGGTCGGAGAGTTATGGCTACACCTTC.

The CDR3 protein is CASTRGELGTGELFF. The CDR3 DNA sequence: TGTGCCAGCACCCGGGGGGAGCTTGGCACCGGGGAGCTGTTTTTT. This chain joins TRBV4-2 and TRBJ2-2; TRBD2 matches at 7 bases. This CDR3 has 15 residues. V lost 7 bases and J lost 4; bases outside the gene matches: 9. Germline V CDR1 and CDR2: LGHNA, YNFKEQ.

The chain joins TRBV7-8 to TRBJ2-7; D perhaps matches TRBD1 (5 bases). Germline CDR1 is SGHVS and CDR2 is FQNEAQ. The CDR3 extends over 15 amino acids. V lost 0 bases and J lost 3, with 12 bases in between. The CDR3: CASSLAGPTNYEQYF. The DNA of the CDR3 is TGTGCCAGCAGCTTAGCGGGGCCCACTAACTACGAGCAGTACTTC. The variable domain in full, completed from reference TRBV7-8 and TRBJ2-7, reads GAGVSQSPRYKVAKRGQDVALRCDPISGHVSLFWYQQALGQGPEFLTYFQNEAQLDKSGLPSDRFFAERPEGSVSTLKIQRTQQEDSAVYLCASSLAGPTNYEQYFGPGTRLTVT.

About this clone itself: Other nucleotide sequences from this sample produce the same CDR3. The gene calls are TRBV27 and TRBJ1-2; D gene ambiguous. Germline V CDR1 and CDR2: MNHEY, SMNVEV (reference sequence). This CDR3 has 13 amino acids. V was clipped by 3 bases and J by 0 bases, with 5 bases between them. In DNA, the CDR3 is TGTGCCAGCAGTTTCGGCTCTAACTATGGCTACACCTTC. Its translation: CASSFGSNYGYTF.

The sample holds one count of this clone. J is TRBJ2-7 and V is TRBV2; 8 nucleotides agree with TRBD1. The CDR3 has 14 amino acids. In germline, CDR1 is SNHLY, CDR2 FYNNEI. After removal of 6 bases from V and 5 bases from J, the junction contained 9 bases not matched to a gene. The CDR3 coding sequence is TGTGCCAGCAGCGACGGACAGGGAGGCAACGAGCAGTACTTC. This sequence encodes CASSDGQGGNEQYF.

The V call is TRBV29-1, the J call TRBJ1-2; D perhaps matches TRBD1 (6 bases). This CDR3 has 16 residues. Trimming removed 3 bases from V and 0 bases from J, with 17 bases in between. Germline V gene sequence: CDR1 SQVTM, CDR2 ANQGSEA. As DNA, the CDR3 is TGCAGCGTTGATAGAACGGGACATCGAGCTAACTATGGCTACACCTTC. Residues: CSVDRTGHRANYGYTF. The full variable domain, in which reference TRBV29-1 and TRBJ1-2 provide the parts outside the CDR3, is SAVISQKPSRDICQRGTSLTIQCQVDSQVTMMFWYRQQPGQSLTLIATANQGSEATYESGFVIDKFPISRPNLTFSTLTVSNMSPEDSSIYLCSVDRTGHRANYGYTFGSGTRLTVV.

The chain couples TRBV5-3 to TRBJ1-4; D might be TRBD1 (6 bases). TRBV5-3 is recorded as an ORF, its role being uncertain. V lost 0 bases and J 0 bases, leaving 21 bases between the germline ends. The CDR3 loop spans 20 amino acids. CDR3 nucleotide sequence: TGTGCCAGAAGCTTGGGCGACAGGAGGACCTTTCGTGCAACTAATGAAAAACTGTTTTTT. This translates into CARSLGDRRTFRATNEKLFF.

The gene calls are TRBV5-1 and TRBJ1-2; D may be TRBD1 (6 bases). The CDR3 contains 15 residues. Trimming pared 5 bases from V and 8 bases from J, leaving 22 bases between. Germline-derived CDR1 and CDR2 are SGHRS and YFSETQ. DNA for the CDR3: TGCGCCAGCAGTCACGCCATACAGGGTCTAGAGGGCTACACCTTC. This gives the protein CASSHAIQGLEGYTF.

The chain couples TRBV5-8 to TRBJ2-7, with 11 nucleotides matching TRBD1. Per the germline V gene, CDR1 is SGHTS and CDR2 is YDEGEE. This CDR3 region has 15 residues. J gave up 3 bases and V 4 bases, and 6 bases lay outside the gene matches. CDR3 in amino acids: CASSPGQGAYYEQYF. The CDR3 nucleotides read TGTGCCAGCAGCCCCGGACAGGGGGCCTACTACGAGCAGTACTTC.

The rearrangement links TRBV29-1 to TRBJ2-1; TRBD2 matches 11 bases. The germline gives CDR1 SQVTM, CDR2 ANQGSEA. V was pared by 5 bases and J by 1 base, with 4 bases of the junction left unmatched. The CDR3 loop spans 15 amino acids. In DNA, the CDR3 is TGCAGCGTTTTGGGACTAGCGGTATCCTACAATGAGCAGTTCTTC. It encodes CSVLGLAVSYNEQFF.